The entry below describes one TCR beta chain. Its target is not known. The read halts 3 residues ahead of the CDR3 end, with the missing end drawn from the germline J gene. This sample is drawn from a study of T cells in women clearing cervical HPV infection. The wider study: Women with histologically confirmed HPV16-related CIN3 or worse, 2 with invasive cancer, served as cases. Controls gave blood once infection was undetectable; cases at lesion identification.

Study-level results: Richness differences could reflect unmeasured T-cell content per sample.

The CDR3 length is 16 residues. Trimming took 1 base from V and 5 from J; bases not matched to a gene: 10. Germline CDR1 is GTSNPN and CDR2 is SVGIG (reference sequence). Measured with immunoSEQ multiplex PCR; TCRdb has only the in-frame clones, and not every one. This sample's table has about 30,000 clones. The rearrangement uses TRBV30 and TRBJ2-5, with TRBD2 identical over 10 bases. This clonotype was sampled from a woman aged 18-69 years with a cervical HPV16 infection that either progressed to CIN3+ or cleared (not recorded which). Specimen: blood buffy coat. The chain's CDR3 is CAWSATGSGRYETQYF. The part of the CDR3 DNA that was read is TGTGCCTGGAGTGCCACAGGTAGCGGGAGGTATGAGACC.